This T cell receptor beta chain comes out of a study of human T cells and chemical hapten exposure. Study-level background: Alopecia universalis, totalis or areata was present in patients who were mostly female.

With V trimmed by 6 bases and J by 2 bases, 7 bases remained unmatched. The CDR3 extends over 15 amino acids. From germline, CDR1 is SNHLY and CDR2 FYNNEI. Time point: patch test 3, about 24 weeks after DPC sensitization. Sample treatment: therapeutic diphenylcyclopropenone sensitization with weekly scalp DPC. The donor pool consisted of alopecia patients aged 18 to 70 years, considered suitable for DPC. RNA extraction used unfractionated whole blood as the source of total RNA. TCRdb reprocessed the RACE reads via MiXCR and lists one record per CDR3 protein. This table has about 190,000 distinct CDR3 sequences, around 25% appearing once.

This specimen was whole blood, taken in connection with sensitization to the hapten diphenylcyclopropenone (DPC). This TCR was sampled from a woman between 35 and 50 years old with alopecia areata. Some clones in this sample may be carry-over from other donors' samples. This chain connects TRBV2 to TRBJ1-5; TRBD1 matches at 7 bases. CDR3 residues: CASRVQGQGNQPQHF. DNA for the CDR3: TGTGCCAGCAGAGTACAGGGGCAGGGCAATCAGCCCCAGCATTTT.